The 31 T cell receptor beta chains below come from one sample, sequenced in a study of T-cell reconstitution after alpha-beta-depleted transplantation in children. As it was prepared, the TCRbeta library received unique molecular identifiers. In TCRdb, the PCR reads were re-called with MiXCR into one record per CDR3 protein. The data hold approximately 350,000 distinct CDR3 sequences, with roughly 13% observed a single time. The sequencing used PBMCs, collected from the stem cell graft. These receptors were obtained from a human donor who donated a stem cell graft to a child with Fanconi anemia.

At least ten counts were recorded for this clonotype. This chain uses TRBV3-1 with TRBJ2-5; no definite D call. The CDR3 extends over 13 amino acids. Germline CDR1 LGHDT, CDR2 YNNKEL (reference sequence). Trimming removed 4 bases from V and 3 bases from J, with 9 bases in between. This CDR3 reads CASSLTVEETQYF. CDR3 bases: TGTGCCAGCAGCCTAACAGTTGAAGAGACCCAGTACTTC.

V is TRBV20-1 and J is TRBJ2-3, with TRBD2 matching over 9 bases. The CDR3 is 15 amino acids. V trimming: 5 bases; J trimming: 0 bases; junction bases outside the gene matches: 6. The germline V gene encodes CDR1 DFQATT and CDR2 SNEGSKA (reference sequence). CDR3 amino acids: CSALTSGTSTDTQYF. CDR3 sequence (DNA): TGCAGTGCTTTGACTAGCGGAACTAGCACAGATACGCAGTATTTT.

This clonotype was found a few times. CDR3 amino acids: CASDGSYGNQPQHF. The CDR3 nucleotides are TGTGCCAGCGATGGGAGTTATGGCAATCAGCCCCAGCATTTT. This rearrangement joins TRBV19 to TRBJ1-5; D is uncertain. This CDR3 spans 14 amino acids. V was cut by 9 bases and J by 2 bases, with 14 bases left in between. Germline assignment: CDR1 LNHDA and CDR2 SQIVND (reference sequence).

This clonotype was seen a few times. This chain uses TRBV5-1 with TRBJ2-7, with D tentatively TRBD1 or TRBD2 (7 bases each). The CDR3 extends over 14 amino acids. The V end was cut by 4 bases, the J end by 7 bases, with 18 bases between. CDR1 and CDR2 from the germline V gene are SGHRS and YFSETQ. In DNA form, the CDR3 reads TGCGCCAGCAGCCCAGGACAGGTAGCGGGTGAGCAGTACTTC. Protein sequence: CASSPGQVAGEQYF.

The chain combines TRBV11-2 with TRBJ2-7; 9 nucleotides line up with TRBD2. Germline V CDR1 and CDR2: SGHAT, FQNNGV. The CDR3 is 19 residues long. The junction had 14 bases not matched to a gene; V was cut back by 1 base and J by 1 base. The CDR3 DNA sequence: TGTGCCAGCAGCTTAGGATGGGCGGGGGGGGCCCGCTCTTCCTACGAGCAGTACTTC. This sequence encodes CASSLGWAGGARSSYEQYF.

This clonotype turned up a few times. This chain connects TRBV6-1 to TRBJ1-1; the D is unclear. In germline, CDR1 is MNHNS, CDR2 SASEGT. Trimming removed 5 bases at V and 3 bases at J, with 13 bases between. CDR3 length: 14 amino acids. CDR3 amino acids: CASSPFILDTEAFF. The CDR3, as DNA: TGTGCCAGCAGTCCCTTCATACTAGACACTGAAGCTTTCTTT.

This chain links TRBV7-9 with TRBJ2-3; D not certain. V lost 5 bases and J lost 5, with 17 bases in between. CDR3 size: 15 residues. From germline, CDR1 is SEHNR and CDR2 FQNEAQ (reference sequence). The CDR3 DNA is TGTGCCAGCAGCCCTTGGGCCTTGCTGGGAGATACGCAGTATTTT. This sequence encodes CASSPWALLGDTQYF.

This clonotype occurred a few times. V gene TRBV7-6 combines with J gene TRBJ1-6, with D unclear. Trimming removed 5 bases at V and 6 bases at J, with 14 bases between. This CDR3 is 15 amino acids long. Germline V CDR1 and CDR2: SGHVS, FNYEAQ. The CDR3 is CASSVSAGVNSPLHF. The CDR3 coding sequence is TGTGCCAGCAGCGTATCAGCCGGGGTTAATTCACCCCTCCACTTT. The whole variable domain, remainder taken from reference TRBV7-6 and TRBJ1-6, is GAGVSQSPRYKVTKRGQDVALRCDPISGHVSLYWYRQALGQGPEFLTYFNYEAQQDKSGLPNDRFSAERPEGSISTLTIQRTEQRDSAMYRCASSVSAGVNSPLHFGNGTRLTVT.

The chain links TRBV20-1 to TRBJ2-4, with D perhaps TRBD2 (7 bases). The CDR3 loop spans 17 amino acids. CDR1 and CDR2 (germline): DFQATT, SNEGSKA (reference sequence). The V and J ends lost 2 bases and 7 bases respectively, with 24 bases between them. CDR3 sequence reads: CSARPSGGAFNGNIQYF. The CDR3 nucleotides read TGCAGTGCTAGACCCTCGGGGGGCGCTTTTAACGGGAACATTCAGTACTTC.

The chain is built from TRBV12-3 or TRBV12-4 and TRBJ2-3; maybe TRBD2 (6 bases). This CDR3 is 16 amino acids long. V lost 5 bases and J 5 bases, leaving 20 bases between the germline ends. CDR3 in amino acids: CASSLPAGVGGDTQYF. In nucleotides, the CDR3 is TGTGCCAGCAGTCTCCCAGCCGGGGTGGGGGGAGATACGCAGTATTTT.

This clonotype was recorded a few times. This chain links TRBV6-2 or TRBV6-3 with TRBJ2-1; TRBD1 might be the D (6 bases). CDR1 is MNHEY, CDR2 SVGEGT, per germline. The CDR3 has 14 amino acids. The germline V and J ends were trimmed by 5 bases and 2 bases, with 10 bases remaining between them. The CDR3 nucleotides are TGTGCCAGCAGTCGACAGGACCCCTACAATGAGCAGTTCTTC. Translated: CASSRQDPYNEQFF.

V and J are TRBV2 and TRBJ2-3; 9 bases fit TRBD2. The CDR3 spans 17 residues. Germline loops: CDR1 SNHLY, CDR2 FYNNEI. V was clipped by 11 bases and J by 0 bases; unmatched bases: 15. CDR3 nucleotides: TGTGCCTTCTGTTTGGGCGGGGGGGCCTCTAGCACAGATACGCAGTATTTT. Protein product: CAFCLGGGASSTDTQYF.

In its sample, this clonotype was seen many times. This chain links TRBV29-1 with TRBJ2-2, with TRBD1 identical over 9 bases. Trimming cost V 7 bases and J 4 bases; bases outside gene matches: 4. The CDR3 has 13 residues. Germline CDR1 reads SQVTM; CDR2 reads ANQGSEA. The CDR3 is CSATGGFTGELFF. The CDR3 coding sequence is TGCAGCGCCACAGGGGGCTTCACCGGGGAGCTGTTTTTT.

The rearrangement uses TRBV29-1 and TRBJ1-1; weak D call: TRBD1 (5 bases). This CDR3 has 13 amino acids. Trimming removed 5 bases from V and 4 bases from J, with 14 bases in between. Germline V lookup: CDR1 SQVTM, CDR2 ANQGSEA. The CDR3 DNA reads TGCAGCGTTACTCAGGGCGTAGGCACTGAAGCTTTCTTT. As protein: CSVTQGVGTEAFF. Drawing the rest from reference TRBV29-1 and TRBJ1-1, the complete variable domain is SAVISQKPSRDICQRGTSLTIQCQVDSQVTMMFWYRQQPGQSLTLIATANQGSEATYESGFVIDKFPISRPNLTFSTLTVSNMSPEDSSIYLCSVTQGVGTEAFFGQGTRLTVV.

There are a few counts of this clonotype. This chain joins TRBV20-1 and TRBJ2-7; D call uncertain. The ends were cut back, 4 bases at V and 2 bases at J, with 18 bases in the middle. The germline V gene has CDR1 DFQATT and CDR2 SNEGSKA (reference sequence). The length of the CDR3 is 15 residues. CDR3 bases: TGCAGTGCTACACCTAGACCCCTCGATACCTACGAGCAGTACGTC. It specifies CSATPRPLDTYEQYV.

The chain combines TRBV12-3 or TRBV12-4 with TRBJ1-5; D is unclear. CDR3 length equals 14 residues. The V and J ends lost 6 bases and 0 bases respectively, with 9 bases between them. The CDR3 reads CASSQTYSNQPQHF. The CDR3 DNA reads TGTGCCAGCAGCCAGACATATAGCAATCAGCCCCAGCATTTT.

The rearrangement links TRBV10-2 to TRBJ1-5; no clear D. Trimming took off 3 bases at V and 5 bases at J, with 11 bases between the two ends. Germline V lookup: CDR1 WSHSY, CDR2 SAAADI. The length of the CDR3 is 14 residues. CDR3 amino acids: CASSDRAGYQPQHF. The CDR3 DNA reads TGCGCCAGCAGTGATCGCGCAGGCTATCAGCCCCAGCATTTT.

The chain uses TRBV12-3 or TRBV12-4 and TRBJ2-7, with TRBD1 matching over 8 bases. The CDR3 runs to 15 residues. V dropped 6 bases and J dropped 3; count of bases not matched to a gene: 10. The CDR3 nucleotides read TGTGCCAGCAGCCTCAGGACAGGGCTGGACTACGAGCAGTACTTC. It encodes CASSLRTGLDYEQYF.

The sample holds many counts of this clonotype. The genes are TRBV20-1 and TRBJ2-7; D may be TRBD1 (6 bases). The CDR3 spans 12 residues. Trimming left V 1 base short and J 2 bases short, with 6 bases between. Germline loops: CDR1 DFQATT, CDR2 SNEGSKA (reference sequence). DNA of the CDR3: TGCAGTGCTAGAGGACAGGCCTACGAGCAGTACTTC. Its protein product is CSARGQAYEQYF.

This clonotype was seen a few times. The gene calls are TRBV24-1 and TRBJ2-1; 7 positions match TRBD1. In germline, CDR1 is KGHDR, CDR2 SFDVKD. The CDR3 is made up of 16 amino acids. The V gene end was trimmed by 0 bases and the J gene end by 7 bases; junction bases not matched to a gene: 8. The CDR3 DNA reads as TGTGCCACCAGTGATTTGAAGGGGGCGCCGCTTAATGAGCAGTTCTTC. This gives the protein CATSDLKGAPLNEQFF.

The sample holds many counts of this clonotype. The chain recombines TRBV12-3 or TRBV12-4 with TRBJ2-7; D unresolved. This CDR3 is built from 14 residues. With 0 bases removed from V and 0 bases from J, the gap between germline ends came to 6 bases. CDR3 region: CASSLAGNSYEQYF. As DNA, the CDR3 is TGTGCCAGCAGTTTAGCAGGCAACTCCTACGAGCAGTACTTC.

This clonotype was recorded many times. The rearrangement joins TRBV12-3 or TRBV12-4 to TRBJ2-4; 7 positions match TRBD1. The ends lost 6 bases at V and 5 bases at J; junction bases unmatched: 4. The CDR3 has 13 residues. The CDR3, as DNA: TGTGCCAGCAGCCCCGGGACAGAAAACATTCAGTACTTC. Its translation is CASSPGTENIQYF.

This clonotype came up many times. V is TRBV12-3 or TRBV12-4 and J is TRBJ2-7, with unresolved D. The CDR3 loop spans 11 amino acids. The germline V and J ends were trimmed by 8 bases and 3 bases, with 8 bases remaining between them. CDR3 residues: CASGKGYEQYV. CDR3 sequence (DNA): TGTGCCAGCGGCAAAGGCTACGAGCAGTACGTC.

In this sample, this clonotype turned up a few times. V usage is TRBV12-3 or TRBV12-4 and J usage is TRBJ1-2; D might be TRBD1 (5 bases). The CDR3 length is 14 residues. V lost 3 bases to trimming and J lost 8 bases, with 16 bases between them. The CDR3 DNA reads as TGTGCCAGCAGTTTCGCAGGGACCGGAGGAGGCTACACCTTC. Its translation: CASSFAGTGGGYTF.

V and J are TRBV5-1 and TRBJ2-5; tentatively, D is TRBD1 (7 bases). Trimming pared 6 bases from V and 5 bases from J, leaving 17 bases between. Germline V gene lookup returns CDR1 SGHRS and CDR2 YFSETQ. The CDR3 sequence is 14 residues long. The CDR3 nucleotides are TGCGCCAGCACGCGGGACAGCCCAGTGGAGACCCAGTACTTC. Translated, it gives CASTRDSPVETQYF.

In this sample, this clonotype turned up a few times. The V gene is TRBV12-3 or TRBV12-4, the J gene TRBJ2-3; TRBD2 matches 9 bases. The CDR3 spans 15 residues. Trimming removed 5 bases from V and 7 bases from J; junction bases left unmatched: 10. The CDR3 spells CASSLSGGRGNTQYF. The CDR3, as DNA: TGTGCCAGCAGTCTTAGCGGGGGCCGAGGAAATACGCAGTATTTT.

V usage is TRBV6-1 and J usage is TRBJ2-5; 7 bases are shared with TRBD1. Per germline, CDR1 MNHNS and CDR2 SASEGT. The V and J ends lost 5 bases and 8 bases, in that order; junction bases with no gene match: 11. The CDR3 spans 14 residues. DNA of the CDR3: TGTGCCAGCAGTCAACAGGGGCCCCAAGGAACCCAGTACTTC. It is translated as CASSQQGPQGTQYF.

This chain connects TRBV5-5 to TRBJ1-1; D possibly corresponds to TRBD1 (5 bases). Per the germline V gene, CDR1 is SGHKS and CDR2 is YYEKEE (reference sequence). The CDR3 length is 13 residues. Trimming left V 3 bases short and J 7 bases short, with 13 bases between. In DNA, the CDR3 is TGTGCCAGCAGCTGGACAATATGGGATGAAGCTTTCTTT. As protein: CASSWTIWDEAFF.

This clonotype was seen repeatedly, ten times or more. V gene TRBV28 combines with J gene TRBJ2-1; D is possibly TRBD2 (6 bases). The germline V and J ends were trimmed by 5 bases and 1 base, with 9 bases remaining between them. CDR3 length: 14 residues. The germline CDR1 and CDR2 sequences are MDHEN and SYDVKM. This chain's CDR3 is CASSAAGSYNEQFF. The DNA for the CDR3 is TGTGCCAGCAGTGCGGCGGGGTCCTACAATGAGCAGTTCTTC.

Many counts were recorded for this clonotype. The V and J genes are TRBV12-3 or TRBV12-4 and TRBJ2-5, with TRBD2 identical over 7 bases. Trimming took 2 bases from V and 0 from J; bases not matched to a gene: 6. The CDR3 is 16 residues long. CDR3 DNA: TGTGCCAGCAGTTTAATTCCGGGACTACACCAAGAGACCCAGTACTTC. Amino acid sequence: CASSLIPGLHQETQYF.

This clonotype was seen ten or more times. The chain joins TRBV6-2 or TRBV6-3 to TRBJ2-5; TRBD1 is a possible D gene (6 bases). Between the trimmed V and J ends, which lost 5 bases and 3 bases, there was a span of 16 bases. Per the germline V gene, CDR1 is MNHEY and CDR2 is SVGEGT. CDR3 length: 15 residues. CDR3 nucleotides: TGTGCCAGCAGTCCCCATGGGGACACCGAAGAGACCCAGTACTTC. Protein: CASSPHGDTEETQYF.